This T cell receptor (beta chain) came from a study of T cells after yellow fever vaccination. Findings and limits, study-wide: The secondary response showed a weaker magnitude and a faster peak, day 5 versus 15.

TCRdb independently ran MiXCR on the 5' RACE reads; one entry per CDR3 protein. The sample holds around 250,000 distinct CDR3 sequences, about 7% seen once. This clonotype was observed a few times. Its antigen is undetermined. The V and J ends lost 4 bases and 4 bases respectively, with 10 bases between them. In germline, CDR1 is DFQATT, CDR2 SNEGSKA (reference sequence). The CDR3 is made up of 13 amino acids. This TCR was recovered from a man in his thirties or forties who received the YFV17D yellow fever vaccine. The material was CD4+ T cells sorted from PBMCs, obtained 15 days after the yellow fever booster vaccination. This chain connects TRBV20-1 to TRBJ1-4; D possibly corresponds to TRBD1 (5 bases). CDR3 region: CSAKPRDNEKLFF. CDR3 nucleotides: TGCAGTGCTAAGCCCAGGGATAATGAAAAACTGTTTTTT.